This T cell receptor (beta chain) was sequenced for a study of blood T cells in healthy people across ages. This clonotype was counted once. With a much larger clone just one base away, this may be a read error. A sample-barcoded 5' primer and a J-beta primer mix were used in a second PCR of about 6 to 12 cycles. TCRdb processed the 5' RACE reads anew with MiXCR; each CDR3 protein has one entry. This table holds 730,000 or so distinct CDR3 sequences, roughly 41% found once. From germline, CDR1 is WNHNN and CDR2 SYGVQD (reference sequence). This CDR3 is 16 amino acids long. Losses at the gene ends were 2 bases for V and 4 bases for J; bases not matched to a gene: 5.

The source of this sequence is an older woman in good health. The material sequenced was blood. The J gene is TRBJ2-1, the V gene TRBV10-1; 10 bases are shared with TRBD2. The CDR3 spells CASSERTSGHYNEQFF. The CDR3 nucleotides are TGCGCCAGCAGTGAGCGGACTAGCGGACATTACAATGAGCAGTTCTTC.